This record covers a single TCR beta chain. What it recognizes is unknown. Time point here: newly diagnosed GD, antithyroid drugs for less than 3 months. Researchers made the TCR library from RNA that was extracted from PBMCs. The CDR3 spans 20 residues. V shed 1 base and J 2 bases; nucleotides not matched to a gene: 10. CDR1 is SEHNR, CDR2 FQNEAQ, per germline (reference sequence). This entry comes from a study of regulatory T cells in long-lasting Graves disease. Overall study results and limits: It was in persistent disease that TRBV28, TRBJ1-2 and TRBJ2-5 were favored. Persistent Graves' patients had lower TCR diversity than newly diagnosed ones.

Building of the TCR beta libraries involved iRepertoire HTBI primers and Arm-PCR of CDR3 regions. TCRdb fed the multiplex PCR reads into MiXCR, producing one record per CDR3 protein. The repertoire has 560,000 or so distinct CDR3 sequences, more than 15% of them found once; the top ten carry about 11%. These same records also appear under a second study, on T cells in Graves' hyperthyroidism and ophthalmopathy.

The receptor comes from a man between 18 and 35 years old with Graves disease. The starting material was peripheral blood mononuclear cells (PBMCs), obtained at new diagnosis, from a patient treated with antithyroid drugs. The chain couples TRBV7-9 to TRBJ2-1, with TRBD2 identical over 14 bases. CDR3: CASSLGGTSGRTSPYNEQFF. The CDR3 nucleotides read TGTGCCAGCAGCTTAGGCGGGACTAGCGGGAGAACTTCGCCCTACAATGAGCAGTTCTTC.